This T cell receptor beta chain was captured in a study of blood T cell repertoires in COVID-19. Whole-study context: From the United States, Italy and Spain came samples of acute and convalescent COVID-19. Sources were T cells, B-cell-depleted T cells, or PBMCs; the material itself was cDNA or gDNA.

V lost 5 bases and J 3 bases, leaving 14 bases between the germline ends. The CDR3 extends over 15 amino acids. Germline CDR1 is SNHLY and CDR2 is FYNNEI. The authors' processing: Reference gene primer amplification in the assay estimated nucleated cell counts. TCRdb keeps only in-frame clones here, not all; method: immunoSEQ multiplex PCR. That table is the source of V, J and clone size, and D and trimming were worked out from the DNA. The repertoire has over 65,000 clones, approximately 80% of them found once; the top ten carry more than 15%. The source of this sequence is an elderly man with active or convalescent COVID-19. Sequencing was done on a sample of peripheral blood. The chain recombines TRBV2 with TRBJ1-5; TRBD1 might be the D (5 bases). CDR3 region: CASSKGAGTNQPQHF. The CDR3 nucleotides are TGTGCCAGCAGTAAAGGGGCGGGGACCAATCAGCCCCAGCATTTT.